Below are 31 T cell receptor beta chains sequenced from a single sample in a study of blood T cell repertoires in COVID-19. Only in-frame clones appear in the TCRdb table, and some are missing; sequencing was by immunoSEQ multiplex PCR. The sample yields approximately 400,000 clones, roughly 90% seen once. Sample: peripheral blood. These receptors were taken from a man between 40 and 49 years old with acute or convalescent COVID-19.

The CDR3 nucleotides read TGTGCCAGCAGCTTAGCGGGACAGGGTGAAGGCTATGGCTACACCTTC. This gives the protein CASSLAGQGEGYGYTF. The J gene is TRBJ1-2, the V gene TRBV11-1; 9 nucleotides match TRBD1. The length of the CDR3 is 16 residues. The germline V gene encodes CDR1 SGHAT and CDR2 FQDESV (reference sequence). V dropped 0 bases and J dropped 4; count of bases not matched to a gene: 6.

The V and J genes are TRBV19 and TRBJ2-7; D is possibly TRBD1 (6 bases). Germline assignment: CDR1 LNHDA and CDR2 SQIVND (reference sequence). V lost 1 base to trimming and J lost 6 bases, with 10 bases between them. There are 13 residues in the CDR3. For the CDR3, the DNA is TGTGCCAGTAGTATAGCCCCAGGGGCCGAGCAGTACTTC. Translating it yields CASSIAPGAEQYF.

The chain links TRBV5-6 to TRBJ2-2, with D perhaps matching TRBD1 (6 bases). The V gene's germline CDR1 is SGHDT and CDR2 YYEEEE. V was shortened by 2 bases and J by 5 bases, with 13 bases between the two germline ends. This CDR3 has 15 amino acids. The CDR3 protein is CASSFPAGETGELFF. The CDR3 coding sequence is TGTGCCAGCAGCTTCCCGGCAGGGGAGACCGGGGAGCTGTTTTTT.

The chain links TRBV15 to TRBJ2-2; 9 nucleotides align to TRBD2. The CDR3 sequence is 17 residues long. CDR1 and CDR2 from the germline V gene are LNHNV and YYDKDF (reference sequence). Trimming removed 0 bases from V and 5 bases from J; junction bases left unmatched: 7. The CDR3: CATSRESSGGRTGELFF. The CDR3 nucleotides are TGTGCCACCAGCAGAGAATCGAGCGGGGGGAGGACCGGGGAGCTGTTTTTT.

This clone was counted between two and nine times. This CDR3 is CASSKSGGSGANVLTF. Here the CDR3 DNA reads TGTGCCAGCAGTAAGAGCGGGGGATCTGGGGCCAACGTCCTGACTTTC. The chain joins TRBV6-4 to TRBJ2-6; 8 bases line up with TRBD2. The V segment lost 5 bases and the J segment 1 base; nucleotides outside the gene matches: 4. Germline values: CDR1 MRHNA, CDR2 SNTAGT. This CDR3 has 16 amino acids.

The chain has TRBV24-1 and TRBJ2-7; no clear D gene. V lost 10 bases, J lost 4 bases, and 13 bases lay in between. CDR3 length: 12 residues. CDR1 is KGHDR, CDR2 SFDVKD, per germline. The CDR3 reads CATRQEPYEQYF. For the CDR3, the DNA is TGTGCCACACGACAAGAGCCGTACGAGCAGTACTTC.

The J gene is TRBJ2-2, the V gene TRBV19, with 11 bases matching TRBD1. Germline values: CDR1 LNHDA, CDR2 SQIVND (reference sequence). CDR3 length: 15 residues. With 6 bases clipped from V and 6 bases from J, the junction kept 6 bases outside the gene matches. CDR3 nucleotide sequence: TGTGCCAGTAGATCCGGGACAGGGGGGCCCGGGGAGCTGTTTTTT. The encoded protein is CASRSGTGGPGELFF. The full variable domain, rest sourced from reference TRBV19 and TRBJ2-2, is DGGITQSPKYLFRKEGQNVTLSCEQNLNHDAMYWYRQDPGQGLRLIYYSQIVNDFQKGDIAEGYSVSREKKESFPLTVTSAQKNPTAFYLCASRSGTGGPGELFFGEGSRLTVL.

V gene TRBV5-1 combines with J gene TRBJ1-4; tentative D call: TRBD1 (6 bases). The CDR3 runs 14 residues. V was trimmed by 2 bases and J by 6 bases, leaving 11 bases between them. Germline CDR1 is SGHRS and CDR2 is YFSETQ. The CDR3: CASSLTGTDEKLFF. CDR3 in DNA: TGCGCCAGCAGCTTAACAGGGACCGATGAAAAACTGTTTTTT.

This chain joins TRBV28 and TRBJ2-7, with 7 nucleotides matching TRBD1. The CDR3 loop spans 14 amino acids. V was pared by 5 bases and J by 9 bases, with 13 bases of the junction left unmatched. The V gene's germline CDR1 is MDHEN and CDR2 SYDVKM. DNA for the CDR3: TGTGCCAGCAGTCTTACCCCGACAGGGACGTTGCAGTACTTC. Its protein is CASSLTPTGTLQYF.

The chain links TRBV10-1 to TRBJ2-2; weak D call: TRBD1 (6 bases). Germline assignment: CDR1 WNHNN and CDR2 SYGVQD (reference sequence). There are 15 residues in the CDR3. V was trimmed by 6 bases and J by 1 base, leaving 12 bases between them. The CDR3 DNA follows: TGCGCCAGCAGAGGGTCGACAGGGAACACCGGGGAGCTGTTTTTT. It is translated as CASRGSTGNTGELFF.

The V gene is TRBV19, the J gene TRBJ1-5; D remains ambiguous. V lost 1 base and J 7 bases, leaving 17 bases between the germline ends. This CDR3 region has 16 residues. Germline V gene data show CDR1 as LNHDA and CDR2 as SQIVND (reference sequence). CDR3 nucleotide sequence: TGTGCCAGTAGTATAGTCGGAGGGTCATCGGGGCAGCCCCAGCATTTT. It is translated as CASSIVGGSSGQPQHF.

As DNA, the CDR3 is TGCAGTGCTAGTTCCCCGGGGGGGCCCTCCTACAATGAGCAGTTCTTC. It is translated as CSASSPGGPSYNEQFF. V gene TRBV20-1 combines with J gene TRBJ2-1; 8 positions agree with TRBD2. V lost 3 bases to trimming and J lost 0 bases; unmatched junction nucleotides: 7. The CDR3 extends over 16 amino acids. The germline gives CDR1 DFQATT, CDR2 SNEGSKA (reference sequence).

This rearrangement joins TRBV6-6 to TRBJ1-1; 7 nucleotides match TRBD1. The V and J ends lost 5 bases and 5 bases, in that order; junction bases with no gene match: 8. This CDR3 contains 14 residues. Per germline, CDR1 MNHNY and CDR2 SVGAGI (reference sequence). The chain's CDR3 is CASSPGGSGTEAFF. CDR3 bases: TGTGCCAGCAGTCCAGGGGGTTCCGGGACTGAAGCTTTCTTT.

This chain connects TRBV7-2 to TRBJ1-5; 9 nucleotides align to TRBD1. The CDR3 is 15 amino acids. Trimming took 5 bases from V and 5 from J; bases not matched to a gene: 7. CDR1 and CDR2 from the germline V gene are SGHTA and FQGNSA. The CDR3 sequence is CASSTRTGEDQPQHF. The CDR3 DNA reads TGTGCCAGCAGCACTCGGACAGGGGAAGATCAGCCCCAGCATTTT.

The chain links TRBV11-2 to TRBJ1-1; TRBD1 might be the D (5 bases). CDR3 size: 15 residues. The V end was cut by 2 bases, the J end by 0 bases, with 10 bases between. Germline V gives CDR1 SGHAT, CDR2 FQNNGV. CDR3 sequence: CASSLYGGMNTEAFF. For the CDR3, the DNA is TGTGCCAGCAGCTTATACGGGGGAATGAACACTGAAGCTTTCTTT.

This chain joins TRBV5-4 and TRBJ1-2; 8 bases agree with TRBD1. This CDR3 has 16 residues. V gave up 3 bases and J gave up 5 bases; unmatched junction bases: 12. Germline CDR1 reads SGHNT; CDR2 reads YYREEE (reference sequence). The CDR3 region has the DNA TGTGCCAGCAGCTCTTTCTCCGGGACAGGCCTTTATGGCTACACCTTC. This gives the protein CASSSFSGTGLYGYTF.

The rearrangement links TRBV5-4 to TRBJ1-3; 12 bases line up with TRBD1. Germline CDR1 reads SGHNT; CDR2 reads YYREEE (reference sequence). This CDR3 comprises 17 residues. The V and J ends lost 4 bases and 3 bases, in that order; junction bases with no gene match: 8. Written as DNA, the CDR3 is TGTGCCAGCAGCGGGGGACAGGGGGCAGGAGATGGAAACACCATATATTTT. Its translation is CASSGGQGAGDGNTIYF.

This rearrangement joins TRBV4-2 to TRBJ1-5, with 9 bases lining up with TRBD1. Losses at the gene ends were 4 bases for V and 0 bases for J; bases not matched to a gene: 7. From germline, CDR1 is LGHNA and CDR2 YNFKEQ. The CDR3 has 17 residues. CDR3 region: CASSRSGTGNSNQPQHF. The DNA for the CDR3 is TGTGCCAGCAGCCGGTCCGGGACAGGGAATAGCAATCAGCCCCAGCATTTT.

This CDR3 reads CSAPGTSINEQFF. The CDR3 region has the DNA TGCAGCGCCCCCGGGACTAGTATTAATGAGCAGTTCTTC. The chain carries TRBV29-1 and TRBJ2-1, with 8 bases fitting TRBD2. The CDR3 spans 13 residues. Germline V CDR1 and CDR2: SQVTM, ANQGSEA. V shed 7 bases and J 7 bases; nucleotides not matched to a gene: 9.

V usage is TRBV2 and J usage is TRBJ2-1; D is uncertain. Trimming left V 8 bases short and J 4 bases short, with 6 bases between. CDR1 is SNHLY, CDR2 FYNNEI, per germline. The CDR3 sequence is 11 residues long. The CDR3 protein is CASEAYNEQFF. CDR3 DNA sequence: TGTGCCAGCGAGGCATACAATGAGCAGTTCTTC.

The rearrangement joins TRBV27 to TRBJ2-1; a weak D match, TRBD2 (6 bases). The CDR3 length is 16 residues. Per the germline V gene, CDR1 is MNHEY and CDR2 is SMNVEV (reference sequence). V was pared by 0 bases and J by 4 bases, with 13 bases between. CDR3 sequence (DNA): TGTGCCAGCAGTTTATCTGGAGGGATCTTTTACAATGAGCAGTTCTTC. Its translation: CASSLSGGIFYNEQFF.

This chain links TRBV30 with TRBJ1-4; TRBD1 agrees at 7 bases. Trimming cost V 2 bases and J 8 bases; bases outside gene matches: 5. CDR1 is GTSNPN, CDR2 SVGIG, per germline (reference sequence). CDR3 length: 13 amino acids. The CDR3 spells CAWSPGQDEKLFF. Here the CDR3 DNA reads TGTGCCTGGAGTCCCGGACAGGACGAAAAACTGTTTTTT.

This chain uses TRBV29-1 with TRBJ2-7, with D possibly being TRBD2 (5 bases). Trimming took 6 bases from V and 0 from J, leaving 12 bases between them. Germline V gene sequence: CDR1 SQVTM, CDR2 ANQGSEA. The CDR3 covers 13 residues. CDR3: CSVRTGHSYEQYF. The CDR3 DNA reads as TGCAGCGTGCGGACTGGGCACTCCTACGAGCAGTACTTC.

This rearrangement joins TRBV9 to TRBJ1-2, with a possible D match to TRBD1 (5 bases). CDR3 length: 14 amino acids. The germline V gene has CDR1 SGDLS and CDR2 YYNGEE. The germline V and J ends were trimmed by 3 bases and 3 bases, with 12 bases remaining between them. CDR3 sequence: CASSADSLDYGYTF. DNA of the CDR3: TGTGCCAGCAGCGCAGACAGTCTGGACTATGGCTACACCTTC.

The table lists this clone with a count of one. This chain joins TRBV4-3 and TRBJ2-7; D not resolved. Per germline, CDR1 LGHNA and CDR2 YSLEER. This CDR3 comprises 14 residues. Trimming stripped 4 bases from V and 0 bases from J, with 10 bases between. The CDR3 bases are TGCGCCAGCAGCCTGGGCTTGGGCTCCTACGAGCAGTACTTC. Its protein is CASSLGLGSYEQYF.

The V gene is TRBV5-1, the J gene TRBJ2-2; TRBD1 matches 7 bases. The germline gives CDR1 SGHRS, CDR2 YFSETQ. Germline trimming cut 4 bases from V and 1 base from J; bases unmatched to any gene: 13. The CDR3 extends over 18 amino acids. The CDR3 protein is CASSPLVQGNGNTGELFF. The CDR3 nucleotides read TGCGCCAGCAGCCCACTGGTACAGGGGAACGGGAACACCGGGGAGCTGTTTTTT. Full variable domain (missing parts from reference TRBV5-1 and TRBJ2-2): KAGVTQTPRYLIKTRGQQVTLSCSPISGHRSVSWYQQTPGQGLQFLFEYFSETQRNKGNFPGRFSGRQFSNSRSEMNVSTLELGDSALYLCASSPLVQGNGNTGELFFGEGSRLTVL.

In its sample, this clone was seen once. This chain links TRBV5-1 with TRBJ2-3, with D possibly matching TRBD2 (5 bases). The CDR3 contains 18 residues. The germline CDR1 and CDR2 sequences are SGHRS and YFSETQ. Trimming took off 2 bases at V and 2 bases at J, with 21 bases between the two ends. In DNA form, the CDR3 reads TGCGCCAGCAGCTTAAGTCTTCTAGGTGGGAGTCCCACAGATACGCAGTATTTT. It yields the protein CASSLSLLGGSPTDTQYF. Full variable domain (remainder filled in from reference TRBV5-1 and TRBJ2-3): KAGVTQTPRYLIKTRGQQVTLSCSPISGHRSVSWYQQTPGQGLQFLFEYFSETQRNKGNFPGRFSGRQFSNSRSEMNVSTLELGDSALYLCASSLSLLGGSPTDTQYFGPGTRLTVL.

This clone was seen just once. The chain recombines TRBV5-4 with TRBJ1-2, with TRBD1 matching over 7 bases. Unmatched junction bases numbered 3, after V lost 2 bases and J lost 2 bases. Germline lookup yields CDR1 SGHNT and CDR2 YYREEE (reference sequence). CDR3 length equals 14 residues. CDR3 nucleotides: TGTGCCAGCAGCTTACCGGGACAGAACTATGGCTACACCTTC. It is translated as CASSLPGQNYGYTF.

The genes are TRBV10-3 and TRBJ1-2, with D maybe TRBD1 (6 bases). Germline CDR1 is ENHRY and CDR2 is SYGVKD. Trimming shortened V by 6 bases and J by 3 bases, and 14 bases separated the two germline ends. This CDR3 is built from 14 residues. CDR3 DNA: TGTGCCATCAGCGCTACAGGGCTCGACTATGGCTACACCTTC. Protein: CAISATGLDYGYTF.

The chain recombines TRBV15 with TRBJ2-2; 7 bases map to TRBD1. J gave up 5 bases and V 1 base, and 4 bases lay outside the gene matches. CDR3 length: 15 residues. Germline V gives CDR1 LNHNV, CDR2 YYDKDF (reference sequence). The CDR3 loop is CATSRARGITGELFF. The CDR3 DNA sequence: TGTGCCACCAGCAGAGCCAGGGGGATAACCGGGGAGCTGTTTTTT.

This clone was seen a single time. The chain combines TRBV4-3 with TRBJ1-5; 7 nucleotides match TRBD1. The junction had 11 bases not matched to a gene; V was cut back by 0 bases and J by 0 bases. Looked up from germline, CDR1 is LGHNA and CDR2 is YSLEER. The CDR3 extends over 19 amino acids. CDR3: CASSQEPTGKGYSNQPQHF. In DNA form, the CDR3 reads TGCGCCAGCAGCCAAGAACCGACAGGGAAGGGATATAGCAATCAGCCCCAGCATTTT.